What follows are 21 T cell receptor beta chains derived from one specimen sequenced in a study of T cell responses to AZD1222 COVID-19 vaccine. This table comes from immunoSEQ multiplex PCR, and its TCRdb copy is limited to in-frame clones, with some not included. The table lists about 160,000 clones, about 91% of them singletons. The sample consisted of peripheral blood, taken 28 days after the second AZD1222 dose. The receptor set was obtained from an adult who received the AZD1222 COVID-19 vaccine.

V is TRBV14 and J is TRBJ1-2, with D possibly matching TRBD1 (6 bases). The CDR3 runs 13 residues. CDR1 is SGHDN and CDR2 is FVKESK in the germline V gene. The V end lost 1 base, the J end lost 4 bases, and 7 bases lay between the germline ends. CDR3 DNA sequence: TGTGCCAGCAGCCAAGGGACAGCCTATGGCTACACCTTC. It specifies CASSQGTAYGYTF.

The chain has TRBV9 and TRBJ2-1; 9 nucleotides match TRBD1. Trimming took 3 bases from V and 5 from J; bases not matched to a gene: 6. There are 15 residues in the CDR3. Germline V gene lookup returns CDR1 SGDLS and CDR2 YYNGEE. CDR3 sequence (DNA): TGTGCCAGCAGCGCAACCGGGACAGGGAACAATGAGCAGTTCTTC. As protein: CASSATGTGNNEQFF.

The rearrangement uses TRBV6-5 and TRBJ2-2; possible D gene TRBD1, 6 bases. Germline V gives CDR1 MNHEY, CDR2 SVGAGI. Trimming took off 0 bases at V and 5 bases at J, with 10 bases between the two ends. The length of the CDR3 is 15 residues. DNA for the CDR3: TGTGCCAGCAGTTACTCCCAGGGGAGAACCGGGGAGCTGTTTTTT. Its protein product is CASSYSQGRTGELFF.

V and J are TRBV11-2 and TRBJ1-4; tentatively, D is TRBD1 (5 bases). V was clipped by 1 base and J by 0 bases, with 9 bases between them. There are 16 residues in the CDR3. CDR1 SGHAT and CDR2 FQNNGV come from the germline V gene. In DNA, the CDR3 is TGTGCCAGCAGCTTAGTATGGGGGGCAACTAATGAAAAACTGTTTTTT. Encoded protein: CASSLVWGATNEKLFF. The whole variable domain, remainder taken from reference TRBV11-2 and TRBJ1-4, is EAGVAQSPRYKIIEKRQSVAFWCNPISGHATLYWYQQILGQGPKLLIQFQNNGVVDDSQLPKDRFSAERLKGVDSTLKIQPAKLEDSAVYLCASSLVWGATNEKLFFGSGTQLSVL.

The genes are TRBV7-2 and TRBJ2-2; D possibly corresponds to TRBD2 (6 bases). CDR3 length: 18 residues. V was shortened by 0 bases and J by 6 bases, with 20 bases between the two germline ends. The germline V gene encodes CDR1 SGHTA and CDR2 FQGNSA. This CDR3 is CASSLAGTSALGAGELFF. The CDR3 region has the DNA TGTGCCAGCAGCTTAGCAGGGACTTCAGCTCTTGGGGCCGGGGAGCTGTTTTTT.

The V gene is TRBV19, the J gene TRBJ1-2, with D maybe TRBD1 (5 bases). Looked up from germline, CDR1 is LNHDA and CDR2 is SQIVND (reference sequence). Trimming left V 7 bases short and J 3 bases short, with 18 bases between. The CDR3 runs 15 residues. The CDR3 protein is CASTSQAQGHYGYTF. Here the CDR3 DNA reads TGTGCCAGTACTTCCCAAGCCCAGGGTCACTATGGCTACACCTTC.

The chain couples TRBV2 to TRBJ2-6; no clear D. This CDR3 has 14 residues. In germline, CDR1 is SNHLY, CDR2 FYNNEI. V lost 4 bases and J lost 0, with 4 bases in between. The CDR3 nucleotides are TGTGCCAGCAGTGCCAGCTCTGGGGCCAACGTCCTGACTTTC. Protein: CASSASSGANVLTF.

This chain joins TRBV3-1 (or the pseudogene TRBV3-2) and TRBJ2-1; D possibly corresponds to TRBD1 (6 bases). Looked up from germline, CDR1 is LGHDT and CDR2 is YNNKEL (reference sequence). The CDR3 runs 13 residues. Trimming stripped 0 bases from V and 12 bases from J, with 12 bases between. DNA for the CDR3: TGTGCCAGCAGCCAAGACCACGGGACACCGCAGTTCTTC. It yields the protein CASSQDHGTPQFF.

The V gene is TRBV7-9, the J gene TRBJ1-2; D is perhaps TRBD1 (5 bases). V lost 7 bases, J lost 6 bases, and 21 bases lay in between. The germline gives CDR1 SEHNR, CDR2 FQNEAQ (reference sequence). This CDR3 has 15 residues. The CDR3 bases are TGTGCCAGCAAGGGACGAGAGCCCGACGCCGATGGCTACACCTTC. It is translated as CASKGREPDADGYTF.

This clone was seen once. The chain carries TRBV11-2 and TRBJ1-3; TRBD1 might be the D (6 bases). The V end was cut by 5 bases, the J end by 0 bases, with 11 bases between. Per the germline V gene, CDR1 is SGHAT and CDR2 is FQNNGV. This CDR3 is 15 amino acids long. CDR3 coding DNA: TGTGCCAGCAGCGGAGGGACAAACTCTGGAAACACCATATATTTT. The encoded protein is CASSGGTNSGNTIYF.

The table lists this clone with a count of one. This chain's CDR3 is CASSLDSAFSYEQYF. CDR3 sequence (DNA): TGCGCCAGCAGCTTGGACAGCGCTTTCTCCTACGAGCAGTACTTC. This rearrangement joins TRBV5-1 to TRBJ2-7; D is unclear. From germline, CDR1 is SGHRS and CDR2 YFSETQ. V was shortened by 0 bases and J by 0 bases, with 10 bases between the two germline ends. CDR3 length: 15 residues.

Only one count was recorded for this clone. The chain combines TRBV11-1 with TRBJ1-2; 9 nucleotides align to TRBD1. CDR1 is SGHAT, CDR2 FQDESV, per germline (reference sequence). V lost 0 bases to trimming and J lost 3 bases; unmatched junction nucleotides: 2. The CDR3 has 15 residues. CDR3: CASSLADRGDYGYTF. CDR3 in DNA: TGTGCCAGCAGCTTAGCGGACAGGGGAGACTATGGCTACACCTTC.

CDR3 bases: TGTGCCAGCAGTGAACCAATTACGGGATTTAATGAAAAACTGTTTTTT. This translates into CASSEPITGFNEKLFF. The gene calls are TRBV6-1 and TRBJ1-4; D not certain. The CDR3 spans 16 residues. From germline, CDR1 is MNHNS and CDR2 SASEGT. Trimming pared 2 bases from V and 4 bases from J, leaving 14 bases between.

The V gene is TRBV30, the J gene TRBJ2-2; D might be TRBD1 or TRBD2, each matching 5 bases. Trimming took 0 bases from V and 4 from J, leaving 9 bases between them. Looked up from germline, CDR1 is GTSNPN and CDR2 is SVGIG (reference sequence). This CDR3 spans 14 amino acids. The DNA of the CDR3 is TGTGCCTGGAGTGTCCCGGGGCCCACCGGGGAGCTGTTTTTT. It codes for CAWSVPGPTGELFF.

The chain employs TRBV5-1 and TRBJ1-1; maybe TRBD1 (6 bases). CDR3 length equals 15 residues. Germline assignment: CDR1 SGHRS and CDR2 YFSETQ. The V end was cut by 0 bases, the J end by 3 bases, with 12 bases between. The CDR3 bases are TGCGCCAGCAGCTTGGCAGGGGCAGCGGACACTGAAGCTTTCTTT. It translates to CASSLAGAADTEAFF.

J is TRBJ2-1 and V is TRBV5-5; tentatively, D is TRBD1 (6 bases). The length of the CDR3 is 14 residues. Germline CDR1 and CDR2: SGHKS and YYEKEE (reference sequence). V lost 0 bases, J lost 3 bases, and 7 bases lay in between. In DNA form, the CDR3 reads TGTGCCAGCAGCTTGGGACAGGTCTACAATGAGCAGTTCTTC. It is translated as CASSLGQVYNEQFF.

This chain links TRBV2 with TRBJ1-5; the D gene is possibly TRBD1 (6 bases). CDR1 and CDR2 (germline): SNHLY, FYNNEI. V was cut by 2 bases and J by 0 bases, with 11 bases left in between. CDR3 length equals 16 residues. CDR3 bases: TGTGCCAGCAGTGAACAGGACAGTTATAGCAATCAGCCCCAGCATTTT. It yields the protein CASSEQDSYSNQPQHF.

The rearrangement links TRBV7-8 to TRBJ1-2; 9 nucleotides match TRBD1. The J segment lost 0 bases and the V segment lost 10 bases, leaving 9 bases of the junction unmatched. The CDR3 sequence is 15 residues long. Per germline, CDR1 SGHVS and CDR2 FQNEAQ. CDR3 DNA: TGTGCCACCCGAAAGGACAGGGGAGCTAACTATGGCTACACCTTC. Encoded protein: CATRKDRGANYGYTF.

The chain is built from TRBV7-9 and TRBJ1-1; a possible D gene is TRBD1 (5 bases). CDR3 length: 16 residues. Trimming removed 0 bases at V and 1 base at J, with 12 bases between. Germline CDR1 SEHNR, CDR2 FQNEAQ (reference sequence). CDR3 DNA: TGTGCCAGCAGCTTAGCGCGTGTGGGGCGGAACACTGAAGCTTTCTTT. Amino acid sequence: CASSLARVGRNTEAFF.

The rearrangement joins TRBV6-5 to TRBJ2-3; weak D call: TRBD2 (5 bases). The CDR3 is 14 amino acids. Deletions cut 6 bases from V and 1 base from J, with 11 bases between. Germline V lookup: CDR1 MNHEY, CDR2 SVGAGI. CDR3 residues: CASRGLRGTDTQYF. CDR3 coding DNA: TGTGCCAGCAGGGGCTTGAGGGGCACAGATACGCAGTATTTT.

The gene calls are TRBV19 and TRBJ1-1; D call uncertain. Germline lookup yields CDR1 LNHDA and CDR2 SQIVND (reference sequence). The V end lost 3 bases, the J end lost 5 bases, and 10 bases lay between the germline ends. The CDR3 loop spans 13 amino acids. CDR3 sequence reads: CASSIRNPTEAFF. The CDR3 nucleotides read TGTGCCAGTAGTATTCGGAATCCGACTGAAGCTTTCTTT.